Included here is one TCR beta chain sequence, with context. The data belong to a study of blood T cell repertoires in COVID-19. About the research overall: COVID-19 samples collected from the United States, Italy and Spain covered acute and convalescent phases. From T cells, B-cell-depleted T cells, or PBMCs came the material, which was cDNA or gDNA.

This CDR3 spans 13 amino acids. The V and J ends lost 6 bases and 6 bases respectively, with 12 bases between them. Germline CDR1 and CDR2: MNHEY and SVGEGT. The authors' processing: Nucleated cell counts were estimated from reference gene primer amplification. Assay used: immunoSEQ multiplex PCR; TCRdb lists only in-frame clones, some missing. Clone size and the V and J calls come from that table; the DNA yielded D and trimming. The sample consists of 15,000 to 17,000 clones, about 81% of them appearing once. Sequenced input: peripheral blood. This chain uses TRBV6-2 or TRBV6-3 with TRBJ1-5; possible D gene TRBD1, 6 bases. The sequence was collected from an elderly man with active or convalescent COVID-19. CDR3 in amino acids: CASSLDRSQPQHF. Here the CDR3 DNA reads TGTGCCAGCAGCCTAGACAGGTCTCAGCCCCAGCATTTT.